This entry lists 3 T cell receptor beta chains sequenced from one sample in a study of T cell repertoires in aging, cancer and after chemotherapy. Peripheral blood genomic DNA, not sorted cells or RNA, was the template. A mixed TRB-A/B primer pool amplified rearranged TRB by multiplex touch-down PCR. One entry per CDR3 protein, called by TCRdb with MiXCR from the multiplex PCR reads. The sample yields approximately 3,100 distinct CDR3 sequences, around 24% seen once. The specimen was blood. The receptors come from a human donor with a solid tumor.

The chain carries TRBV18 and TRBJ1-5; D is unresolved. This CDR3 contains 14 residues. Looked up from germline, CDR1 is KGHSH and CDR2 is LQKENI. The V end lost 6 bases, the J end lost 4 bases, and 13 bases lay between the germline ends. This CDR3 is CASSPDTTNQPQHF. The CDR3 region has the DNA TGTGCCAGCTCGCCAGACACCACTAATCAGCCCCAGCATTTT. Using reference TRBV18 and TRBJ1-5 for the parts outside the CDR3, the full variable domain is NAGVMQNPRHLVRRRGQEARLRCSPMKGHSHVYWYRQLPEEGLKFMVYLQKENIIDESGMPKERFSAEFPKEGPSILRIQQVVRGDSAAYFCASSPDTTNQPQHFGDGTRLSIL.

The chain recombines TRBV6-2 or TRBV6-3 with TRBJ1-1, with D hard to call. V was trimmed by 0 bases and J by 5 bases, leaving 10 bases between them. Germline lookup yields CDR1 MNHEY and CDR2 SVGEGT. This CDR3 is 14 amino acids long. In DNA form, the CDR3 reads TGTGCCAGCAGTTACTCGGTCGGAGGGACTGAAGCTTTCTTT. It yields the protein CASSYSVGGTEAFF.

With regard to this clonotype: One end of the junction is discordant with germline, which a read error may explain. The genes are TRBV7-2 and TRBJ1-4, with 7 bases fitting TRBD1. CDR3 size: 15 residues. The V gene's germline CDR1 is SGHTA and CDR2 FQGNSA. CDR3 amino acids: CASSRQGGTNKKLFF. The CDR3 region has the DNA TGTGCCAGCAGCCGGCAGGGGGGAACTAATAAAAAACTGTTTTTT. The full variable domain, its missing parts supplied by reference TRBV7-2 and TRBJ1-4, is GAGVSQSPSNKVTEKGKDVELRCDPISGHTALYWYRQSLGQGLEFLIYFQGNSAPDKSGLPSDRFSAERTGGSVSTLTIQRTQQEDSAVYLCASSRQGGTNKKLFFGSGTQLSVL.